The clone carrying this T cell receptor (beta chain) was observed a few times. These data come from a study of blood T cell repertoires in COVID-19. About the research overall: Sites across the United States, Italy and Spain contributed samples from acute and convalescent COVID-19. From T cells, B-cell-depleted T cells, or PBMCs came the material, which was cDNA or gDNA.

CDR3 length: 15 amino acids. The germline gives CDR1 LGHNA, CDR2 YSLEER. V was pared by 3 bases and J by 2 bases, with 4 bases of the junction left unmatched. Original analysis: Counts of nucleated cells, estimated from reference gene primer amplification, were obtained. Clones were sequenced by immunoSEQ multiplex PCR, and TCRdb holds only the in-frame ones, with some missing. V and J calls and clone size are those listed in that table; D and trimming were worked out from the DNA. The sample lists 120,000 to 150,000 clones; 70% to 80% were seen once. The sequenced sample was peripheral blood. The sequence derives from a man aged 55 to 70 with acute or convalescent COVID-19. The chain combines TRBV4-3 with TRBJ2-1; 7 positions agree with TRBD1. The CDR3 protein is CASSQRQGPYNEQFF. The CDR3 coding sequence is TGCGCCAGCAGCCAGCGACAGGGTCCCTACAATGAGCAGTTCTTC.